This TCR beta chain originates from a study of blood T cell repertoires in COVID-19. The data were produced by immunoSEQ multiplex PCR, yet TCRdb's version contains in-frame clones alone and is incomplete. The sample has about 140,000 clones; 84% are singletons. Germline loops: CDR1 MDHEN, CDR2 SYDVKM. Trimming pared 1 base from V and 4 bases from J, leaving 11 bases between. This CDR3 has 15 amino acids. The chain couples TRBV28 to TRBJ1-3; D is perhaps TRBD1 (5 bases). Material for sequencing was PBMCs or T cells enriched from blood (not recorded which). This sequence was found in a woman aged 18-30 years who had been exposed to COVID-19. This CDR3 reads CASSLLGRAGNTIYF. The DNA of the CDR3 is TGTGCCAGCAGTTTATTGGGCAGGGCAGGAAACACCATATATTTT.